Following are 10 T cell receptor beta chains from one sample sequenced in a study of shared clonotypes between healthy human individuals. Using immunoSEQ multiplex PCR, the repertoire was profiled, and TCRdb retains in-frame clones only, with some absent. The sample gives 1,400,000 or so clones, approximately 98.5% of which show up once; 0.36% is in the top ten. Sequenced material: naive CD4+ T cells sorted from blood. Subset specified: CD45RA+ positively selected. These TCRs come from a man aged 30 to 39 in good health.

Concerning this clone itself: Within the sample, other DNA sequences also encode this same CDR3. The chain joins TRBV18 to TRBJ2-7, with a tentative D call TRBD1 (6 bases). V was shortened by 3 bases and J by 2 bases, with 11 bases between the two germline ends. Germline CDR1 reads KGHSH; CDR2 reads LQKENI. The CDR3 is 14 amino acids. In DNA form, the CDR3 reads TGTGCCAGCTCACCGACAGGTACCACCTACGAGCAGTACTTC. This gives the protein CASSPTGTTYEQYF.

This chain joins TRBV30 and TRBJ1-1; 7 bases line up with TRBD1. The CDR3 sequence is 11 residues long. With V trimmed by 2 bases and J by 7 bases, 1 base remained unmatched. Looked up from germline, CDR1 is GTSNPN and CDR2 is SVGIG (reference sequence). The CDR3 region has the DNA TGTGCCTGGAGTCGGGACAGTGAAGCTTTCTTT. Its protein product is CAWSRDSEAFF.

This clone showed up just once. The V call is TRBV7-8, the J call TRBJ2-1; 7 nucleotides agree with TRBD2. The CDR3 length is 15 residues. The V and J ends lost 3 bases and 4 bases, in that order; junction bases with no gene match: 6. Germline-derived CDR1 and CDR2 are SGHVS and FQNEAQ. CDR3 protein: CASSFTSSGYNEQFF. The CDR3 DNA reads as TGTGCCAGCAGCTTTACCTCTAGCGGTTACAATGAGCAGTTCTTC. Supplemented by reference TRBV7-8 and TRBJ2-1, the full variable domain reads GAGVSQSPRYKVAKRGQDVALRCDPISGHVSLFWYQQALGQGPEFLTYFQNEAQLDKSGLPSDRFFAERPEGSVSTLKIQRTQQEDSAVYLCASSFTSSGYNEQFFGPGTRLTVL.

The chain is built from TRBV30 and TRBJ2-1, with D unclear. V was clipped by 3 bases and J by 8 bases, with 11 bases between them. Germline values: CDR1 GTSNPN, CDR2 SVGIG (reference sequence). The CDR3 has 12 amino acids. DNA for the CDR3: TGTGCCTGGAGCGTGACTTGGCATGAGCAGTTCTTC. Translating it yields CAWSVTWHEQFF.

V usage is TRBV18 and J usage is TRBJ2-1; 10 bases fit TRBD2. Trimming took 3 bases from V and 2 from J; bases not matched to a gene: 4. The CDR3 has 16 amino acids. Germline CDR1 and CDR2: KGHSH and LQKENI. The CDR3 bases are TGTGCCAGCTCACCGGCTAGCGGGAGTCCCTACAATGAGCAGTTCTTC. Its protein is CASSPASGSPYNEQFF. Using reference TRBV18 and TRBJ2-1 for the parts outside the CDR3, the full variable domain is NAGVMQNPRHLVRRRGQEARLRCSPMKGHSHVYWYRQLPEEGLKFMVYLQKENIIDESGMPKERFSAEFPKEGPSILRIQQVVRGDSAAYFCASSPASGSPYNEQFFGPGTRLTVL.

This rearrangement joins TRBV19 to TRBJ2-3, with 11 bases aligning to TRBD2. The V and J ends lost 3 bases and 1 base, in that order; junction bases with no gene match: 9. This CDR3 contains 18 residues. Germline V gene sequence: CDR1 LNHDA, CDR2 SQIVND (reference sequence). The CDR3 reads CASSIRRLAGRGTDTQYF. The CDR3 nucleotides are TGTGCCAGTAGTATTCGGAGACTAGCGGGGCGAGGCACAGATACGCAGTATTTT. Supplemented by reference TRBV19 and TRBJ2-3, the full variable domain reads DGGITQSPKYLFRKEGQNVTLSCEQNLNHDAMYWYRQDPGQGLRLIYYSQIVNDFQKGDIAEGYSVSREKKESFPLTVTSAQKNPTAFYLCASSIRRLAGRGTDTQYFGPGTRLTVL.

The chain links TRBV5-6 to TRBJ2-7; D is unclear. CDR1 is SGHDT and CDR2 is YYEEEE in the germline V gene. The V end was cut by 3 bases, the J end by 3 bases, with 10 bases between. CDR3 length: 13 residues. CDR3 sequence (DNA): TGTGCCAGCAGCTCCGACCGGAACTACGAGCAGTACTTC. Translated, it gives CASSSDRNYEQYF. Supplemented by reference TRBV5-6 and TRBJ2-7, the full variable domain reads DAGVTQSPTHLIKTRGQQVTLRCSPKSGHDTVSWYQQALGQGPQFIFQYYEEEERQRGNFPDRFSGHQFPNYSSELNVNALLLGDSALYLCASSSDRNYEQYFGPGTRLTVT.

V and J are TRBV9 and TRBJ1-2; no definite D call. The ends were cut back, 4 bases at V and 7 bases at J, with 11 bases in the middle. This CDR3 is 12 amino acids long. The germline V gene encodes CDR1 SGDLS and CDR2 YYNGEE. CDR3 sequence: CASSRHSFGYTF. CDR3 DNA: TGTGCCAGCAGCCGACATTCGTTTGGCTACACCTTC.

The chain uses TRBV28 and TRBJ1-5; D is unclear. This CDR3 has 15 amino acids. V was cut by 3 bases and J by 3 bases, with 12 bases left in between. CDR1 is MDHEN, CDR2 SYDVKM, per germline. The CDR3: CASSFVGRNNQPQHF. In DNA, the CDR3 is TGTGCCAGCAGTTTTGTCGGTCGGAACAATCAGCCCCAGCATTTT.

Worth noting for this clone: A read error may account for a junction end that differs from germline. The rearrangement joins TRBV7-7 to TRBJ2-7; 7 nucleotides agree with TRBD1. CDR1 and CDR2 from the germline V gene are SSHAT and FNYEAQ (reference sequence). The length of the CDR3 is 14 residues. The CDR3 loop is CASSLDRASYEQYF. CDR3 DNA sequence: TGTGCTAGCAGCTTAGACAGGGCCTCCTACGAGCAGTACTTC.